A single sample gave rise to the 14 T cell receptor beta chains below, sequenced in a study of control samples from healthy donors and cancer patients. Clones were sequenced by immunoSEQ multiplex PCR, and TCRdb holds only the in-frame ones, with some missing. The sample includes 350,000 to 450,000 clones, 90% of them seen just once. The sample taken for sequencing was PBMCs. The receptors shown here come from a man in his forties or fifties with head and neck cancer.

The gene calls are TRBV6-2 or TRBV6-3 and TRBJ2-3, with TRBD2 identical over 11 bases. The germline V gene encodes CDR1 MNHEY and CDR2 SVGEGT. The CDR3 has 17 amino acids. After removal of 5 bases from V and 3 bases from J, the junction contained 10 bases not matched to a gene. Here the CDR3 DNA reads TGTGCCAGCAGTGACGTGGGGGCTAGCGGGAGGACAGATACGCAGTATTTT. It yields the protein CASSDVGASGRTDTQYF.

The chain uses TRBV28 and TRBJ1-6; TRBD1 agrees at 10 bases. V lost 5 bases, J lost 12 bases, and 4 bases stayed unmatched. The CDR3 loop spans 13 amino acids. Germline CDR1 reads MDHEN; CDR2 reads SYDVKM. DNA for the CDR3: TGTGCCAGCAGTCTCTGGACAGGGGGACCCCTCCACTTT. Protein: CASSLWTGGPLHF.

The CDR3 coding sequence is TGTGCCAGCAGCTTTGGATCACGGCCCTACGAGCAGTACTTC. Its protein product is CASSFGSRPYEQYF. The chain has TRBV7-9 and TRBJ2-7; D uncertain. This CDR3 contains 14 residues. V was pared by 3 bases and J by 2 bases, with 11 bases between. From germline, CDR1 is SEHNR and CDR2 FQNEAQ (reference sequence).

This clone was counted a single time. Additional DNA sequences in this sample encode the identical CDR3. The chain combines TRBV28 with TRBJ2-1, with D uncertain. From germline, CDR1 is MDHEN and CDR2 SYDVKM. The CDR3 is 11 amino acids. V was cut by 6 bases and J by 4 bases, with 4 bases left in between. CDR3 residues: CASRGYNEQFF. Written as DNA, the CDR3 is TGTGCCAGCAGGGGGTACAATGAGCAGTTCTTC.

The CDR3 loop is CASSLEASKGLDTQYF. The CDR3, as DNA: TGCGCCAGCAGCTTAGAGGCTAGTAAAGGGCTTGATACGCAGTATTTT. The chain recombines TRBV5-1 with TRBJ2-3; no clear D. CDR1 and CDR2 from the germline V gene are SGHRS and YFSETQ. Between the trimmed V and J ends, which lost 2 bases and 6 bases, there was a span of 19 bases. The CDR3 totals 16 residues. Filled out from reference TRBV5-1 and TRBJ2-3, the complete variable domain reads KAGVTQTPRYLIKTRGQQVTLSCSPISGHRSVSWYQQTPGQGLQFLFEYFSETQRNKGNFPGRFSGRQFSNSRSEMNVSTLELGDSALYLCASSLEASKGLDTQYFGPGTRLTVL.

The chain is built from TRBV5-4 and TRBJ2-1, with 12 bases fitting TRBD2. The V gene end was trimmed by 4 bases and the J gene end by 9 bases; junction bases not matched to a gene: 8. The CDR3 sequence is 15 residues long. Germline V gene data show CDR1 as SGHNT and CDR2 as YYREEE (reference sequence). The CDR3 DNA sequence: TGTGCCAGCAGCGTAACTAGCGGGAGGAACGGTGAGCAGTTCTTC. Protein: CASSVTSGRNGEQFF. Full variable domain (rest looked up from reference TRBV5-4 and TRBJ2-1): ETGVTQSPTHLIKTRGQQVTLRCSSQSGHNTVSWYQQALGQGPQFIFQYYREEENGRGNFPPRFSGLQFPNYSSELNVNALELDDSALYLCASSVTSGRNGEQFFGPGTRLTVL.

In its sample, this clone was seen once. This rearrangement joins TRBV4-1 to TRBJ2-7; a weak D match, TRBD2 (7 bases). The CDR3 has 17 residues. Germline CDR1 MGHRA, CDR2 YSYEKL. Trimming removed 1 base from V and 3 bases from J, with 19 bases in between. The CDR3 DNA sequence: TGCGCCAGCAGCCAAGCTCTCAGGGGAGGGACCGACTACGAGCAGTACTTC. Its protein is CASSQALRGGTDYEQYF.

The chain links TRBV14 to TRBJ1-1, with unresolved D. V lost 4 bases and J lost 6, with 12 bases in between. There are 13 residues in the CDR3. Per germline, CDR1 SGHDN and CDR2 FVKESK. DNA of the CDR3: TGTGCCAGCAGCCGGACCGAGAAGTCTGAAGCTTTCTTT. Residues: CASSRTEKSEAFF.

This chain joins TRBV28 and TRBJ1-1; TRBD1 matches at 9 bases. The CDR3 has 15 amino acids. V shed 7 bases and J 0 bases; nucleotides not matched to a gene: 6. Germline assignment: CDR1 MDHEN and CDR2 SYDVKM. The CDR3 DNA follows: TGTGCCAGCACAGCACAGGGGGCATTGAACACTGAAGCTTTCTTT. This sequence encodes CASTAQGALNTEAFF.

V is TRBV3-1 (or the pseudogene TRBV3-2) and J is TRBJ2-5, with D maybe TRBD2 (6 bases). Trimming took off 1 base at V and 3 bases at J, with 12 bases between the two ends. Looked up from germline, CDR1 is LGHDT and CDR2 is YNNKEL (reference sequence). The CDR3 is 15 residues long. CDR3 sequence (DNA): TGTGCCAGCAGCCAAGTTGGGGGGTTCGAAGAGACCCAGTACTTC. Protein: CASSQVGGFEETQYF.

The rearrangement links TRBV3-1 (or the pseudogene TRBV3-2) to TRBJ1-5; D gene uncertain. The germline V gene has CDR1 LGHDT and CDR2 YNNKEL (reference sequence). The CDR3 consists of 14 residues. Trimming pared 4 bases from V and 6 bases from J, leaving 13 bases between. The CDR3 reads CASSLGRLVQPQHF. For the CDR3, the DNA is TGTGCCAGCAGCCTCGGACGCCTGGTTCAGCCCCAGCATTTT.

V is TRBV6-1 and J is TRBJ1-2; D is ambiguous. The V gene's germline CDR1 is MNHNS and CDR2 SASEGT. V was shortened by 4 bases and J by 10 bases, with 25 bases between the two germline ends. CDR3 length: 16 residues. CDR3 nucleotide sequence: TGTGCCAGCAGTGGGGAGTTGGTTGGGGTCACCTTGCACTACACCTTC. Protein sequence: CASSGELVGVTLHYTF.

CDR3 region: CASSYGTGGHQGTQYF. CDR3 sequence (DNA): TGTGCCAGCAGTTACGGGACAGGGGGCCACCAGGGGACCCAGTACTTC. J is TRBJ2-5 and V is TRBV6-5; 12 nucleotides match TRBD1. Looked up from germline, CDR1 is MNHEY and CDR2 is SVGAGI. Germline trimming cut 2 bases from V and 7 bases from J; bases unmatched to any gene: 8. The CDR3 sequence is 16 residues long.

The V and J genes are TRBV4-3 and TRBJ2-5; possible D gene TRBD2, 5 bases. Germline CDR1 is LGHNA and CDR2 is YSLEER. Trimming removed 4 bases at V and 5 bases at J, with 20 bases between. The CDR3 has 16 amino acids. In nucleotides, the CDR3 is TGCGCCAGCAGCCGACAACTGGTGGGCTCGGGGGAGACCCAGTACTTC. Amino acids: CASSRQLVGSGETQYF.